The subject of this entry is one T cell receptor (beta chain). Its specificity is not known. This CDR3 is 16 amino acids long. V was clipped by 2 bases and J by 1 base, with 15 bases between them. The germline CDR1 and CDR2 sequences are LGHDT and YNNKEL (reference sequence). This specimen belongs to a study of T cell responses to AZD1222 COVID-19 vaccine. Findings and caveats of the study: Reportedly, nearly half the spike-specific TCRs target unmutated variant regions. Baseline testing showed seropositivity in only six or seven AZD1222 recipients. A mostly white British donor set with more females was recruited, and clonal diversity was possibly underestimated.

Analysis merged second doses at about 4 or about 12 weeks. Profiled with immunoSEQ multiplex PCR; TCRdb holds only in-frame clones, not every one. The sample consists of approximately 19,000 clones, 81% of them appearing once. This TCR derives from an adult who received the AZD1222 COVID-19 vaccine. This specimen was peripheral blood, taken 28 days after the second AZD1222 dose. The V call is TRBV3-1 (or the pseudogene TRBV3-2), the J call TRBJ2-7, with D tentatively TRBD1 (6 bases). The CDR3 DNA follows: TGTGCCAGCAGCCAACCTACAGGGTTCCCATCCTACGAGCAGTACTTC. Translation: CASSQPTGFPSYEQYF.